This T cell receptor beta chain is drawn from a study of control samples from healthy donors and cancer patients. Clones were read by immunoSEQ multiplex PCR, and TCRdb kept only the in-frame ones, dropping some. The sample has around 180,000 clones, roughly 94% seen once. CDR3 length: 14 residues. The chain uses TRBV21-1 and TRBJ1-1; TRBD1 is the table's D call, not checked against the DNA. TRBV21-1 is marked as a pseudogene. This sequence was found in a woman younger than 30 in good health. Input material: blood. The CDR3 DNA follows: TGTGCCAGCACCACAGGACAGGCGAACACTGAAGCTTTCTTT. It specifies CASTTGQANTEAFF.